The rows below give T cell receptor beta chains drawn from one sample of a study of cytomegalovirus exposure and HLA in healthy donors. TCRdb's table, derived via immunoSEQ multiplex PCR, lists solely in-frame clones and lacks some. This table holds 150,000 to 200,000 clones, roughly three quarters found once. What was sequenced was PBMCs. The receptors here all came from a man aged 18 to 30 in good health and CMV-seropositive. CDR3s include the opening cysteine and the closing phenylalanine or tryptophan. Fields, in order: V gene, J gene, D gene, clone size, CDR3 protein, CDR3 DNA. The D gene is left open where the match is weak. Not all rows give a size; the values are once, few, many and, for expanded clones, a class.

v_gene: TRBV27; j_gene: TRBJ2-2; d_gene: TRBD1; abundance: NA; CDR3aa: CASSYRQGPPFGELFF; CDR3nt: TGTGCCAGCAGTTATAGACAGGGCCCACCCTTCGGGGAGCTGTTTTTT
v_gene: TRBV28; j_gene: TRBJ1-1; d_gene: TRBD1; abundance: NA; CDR3aa: CASRTGGTEAFF; CDR3nt: TGTGCCAGCAGAACAGGGGGAACTGAAGCTTTCTTT
v_gene: TRBV2; j_gene: TRBJ1-1; d_gene: TRBD1; abundance: NA; CDR3aa: CASYGQGGPEAFF; CDR3nt: TGTGCCAGTTACGGACAGGGTGGGCCTGAAGCTTTCTTT
v_gene: TRBV27; j_gene: TRBJ2-1; d_gene: TRBD2; abundance: NA; CDR3aa: CASSLPLAGGPYNEQFF; CDR3nt: TGTGCCAGCAGTTTACCTCTAGCGGGGGGTCCCTACAATGAGCAGTTCTTC
v_gene: TRBV7-9; j_gene: TRBJ2-5; d_gene: NA; abundance: few; CDR3aa: CASSSQLVAGTQYF; CDR3nt: TGTGCCAGCAGCTCCCAACTAGTGGCGGGGACCCAGTACTTC
v_gene: TRBV19; j_gene: TRBJ1-1; d_gene: TRBD1; abundance: NA; CDR3aa: CASMGGQGGTEAFF; CDR3nt: TGTGCCAGTATGGGAGGACAGGGTGGGACTGAAGCTTTCTTT
v_gene: TRBV5-1; j_gene: TRBJ2-2; d_gene: TRBD2; abundance: few; CDR3aa: CASSLGSSGRSGELFF; CDR3nt: TGCGCCAGCAGCTTGGGTTCAAGCGGGAGAAGCGGGGAGCTGTTTTTT
v_gene: TRBV14; j_gene: TRBJ2-3; d_gene: NA; abundance: NA; CDR3aa: CASSPRQGRVGTQYF; CDR3nt: TGTGCCAGCAGCCCCCGTCAGGGCAGAGTAGGTACGCAGTATTTT
v_gene: TRBV21-1; j_gene: TRBJ1-2; d_gene: NA; abundance: NA; CDR3aa: CASSNSGNRIGRYGYTF; CDR3nt: TGTGCCAGCAGCAACTCCGGGAACCGTATAGGGCGCTATGGCTACACCTTC
v_gene: TRBV5-1; j_gene: TRBJ1-1; d_gene: NA; abundance: NA; CDR3aa: CASSQDRTEAFF; CDR3nt: TGCGCCAGCAGCCAAGACAGAACTGAAGCTTTCTTT
v_gene: TRBV11-2; j_gene: TRBJ1-2; d_gene: NA; abundance: NA; CDR3aa: CASSSEPRARGYTF; CDR3nt: TGTGCCAGCAGCTCCGAACCCAGGGCGCGGGGCTACACCTTC
v_gene: TRBV12-5; j_gene: TRBJ1-1; d_gene: NA; abundance: NA; CDR3aa: CASGLVYEFNTEAFF; CDR3nt: TGTGCTAGTGGTTTGGTTTACGAGTTTAACACTGAAGCTTTCTTT
v_gene: TRBV11-3; j_gene: TRBJ2-1; d_gene: NA; abundance: NA; CDR3aa: CASSSNRVGNEQFF; CDR3nt: TGTGCCAGCAGCTCTAACAGGGTAGGGAATGAGCAGTTCTTC
v_gene: TRBV19; j_gene: TRBJ1-1; d_gene: TRBD1; abundance: NA; CDR3aa: CASSRDRVTEAFF; CDR3nt: TGTGCCAGTAGTAGAGACAGGGTCACTGAAGCTTTCTTT
v_gene: TRBV30; j_gene: TRBJ1-3; d_gene: NA; abundance: NA; CDR3aa: CACQGSGNTIYF; CDR3nt: TGTGCCTGTCAGGGGTCGGGAAACACCATATATTTT
v_gene: TRBV27; j_gene: TRBJ2-3; d_gene: TRBD2; abundance: NA; CDR3aa: CASSLTSGGKTQYF; CDR3nt: TGTGCCAGCAGTTTAACATCCGGGGGGAAGACGCAGTATTTT
v_gene: TRBV7-6; j_gene: TRBJ1-1; d_gene: NA; abundance: NA; CDR3aa: CASSSHENTEAFF; CDR3nt: TGTGCCAGCAGCTCACATGAGAACACTGAAGCTTTCTTT
v_gene: TRBV7-9; j_gene: TRBJ1-1; d_gene: NA; abundance: NA; CDR3aa: CASSLVPRNTEAFF; CDR3nt: TGTGCCAGCAGCTTAGTACCCAGGAACACTGAAGCTTTCTTT
v_gene: TRBV18; j_gene: TRBJ1-6; d_gene: TRBD1; abundance: NA; CDR3aa: CASSHQDRSSPLHF; CDR3nt: TGTGCCAGCTCACACCAGGACAGGTCCTCACCCCTCCACTTT
v_gene: TRBV27; j_gene: TRBJ2-3; d_gene: NA; abundance: NA; CDR3aa: CASSFLGADTSTDTQYF; CDR3nt: TGTGCCAGCAGTTTTCTGGGTGCGGATACTAGCACAGATACGCAGTATTTT
v_gene: TRBV11-2; j_gene: TRBJ1-2; d_gene: NA; abundance: few; CDR3aa: CASSPEGRGAGGYTF; CDR3nt: TGTGCCAGCAGCCCAGAAGGGCGGGGGGCTGGAGGCTACACCTTC
v_gene: TRBV7-9; j_gene: TRBJ1-1; d_gene: TRBD1; abundance: NA; CDR3aa: CASSLGQGLAFF; CDR3nt: TGTGCCAGCAGCTTAGGACAGGGGTTAGCTTTCTTT
v_gene: TRBV5-8; j_gene: TRBJ2-5; d_gene: NA; abundance: NA; CDR3aa: CASSSHRVGRRETQYF; CDR3nt: TGTGCCAGCAGCTCTCACAGGGTTGGGCGTAGGGAGACCCAGTACTTC
v_gene: TRBV11-2; j_gene: TRBJ1-1; d_gene: TRBD1; abundance: NA; CDR3aa: CASSRGQGGTEAFF; CDR3nt: TGTGCCAGCAGCCGCGGACAGGGGGGCACTGAAGCTTTCTTT
v_gene: TRBV18; j_gene: TRBJ1-1; d_gene: NA; abundance: NA; CDR3aa: CASSPGQDTEAFF; CDR3nt: TGTGCCAGCTCACCAGGGCAGGACACTGAAGCTTTCTTT
v_gene: TRBV6-6; j_gene: TRBJ2-3; d_gene: NA; abundance: NA; CDR3aa: CASSTLESDTQYF; CDR3nt: TGTGCCAGCAGTACCCTAGAGTCAGATACGCAGTATTTT
v_gene: TRBV7-9; j_gene: TRBJ1-5; d_gene: TRBD1; abundance: NA; CDR3aa: CASSWGQNQPQHF; CDR3nt: TGTGCCAGCAGCTGGGGACAGAATCAGCCCCAGCATTTT
v_gene: TRBV5-1; j_gene: TRBJ2-3; d_gene: TRBD2; abundance: NA; CDR3aa: CASAPLWMRIAGDDTDTQYF; CDR3nt: TGCGCCAGCGCCCCCCTATGGATGCGTATAGCGGGAGATGACACAGATACGCAGTATTTT
v_gene: TRBV7-9; j_gene: TRBJ1-2; d_gene: NA; abundance: NA; CDR3aa: CASSLTPNYGYTF; CDR3nt: TGTGCCAGCAGCTTGACACCTAACTATGGCTACACCTTC
v_gene: TRBV19; j_gene: TRBJ2-1; d_gene: NA; abundance: NA; CDR3aa: CASRNPSSYNEQFF; CDR3nt: TGTGCCAGTAGAAATCCGAGCTCCTACAATGAGCAGTTCTTC
v_gene: TRBV6-5; j_gene: TRBJ1-1; d_gene: TRBD1; abundance: NA; CDR3aa: CASSYRQGGTEAFF; CDR3nt: TGTGCCAGCAGTTACAGACAGGGGGGCACTGAAGCTTTCTTT
v_gene: TRBV27; j_gene: TRBJ1-1; d_gene: NA; abundance: NA; CDR3aa: CASPKEGTEAFF; CDR3nt: TGTGCCAGCCCGAAGGAGGGGACTGAAGCTTTCTTT
v_gene: TRBV19; j_gene: TRBJ1-5; d_gene: NA; abundance: NA; CDR3aa: CASRTTWRRKSNQPQHF; CDR3nt: TGTGCCAGTAGGACAACCTGGAGGCGGAAAAGCAATCAGCCCCAGCATTTT
v_gene: TRBV5-6; j_gene: TRBJ2-5; d_gene: TRBD2; abundance: NA; CDR3aa: CASSQRLAGETQYF; CDR3nt: TGTGCCAGCAGCCAAAGACTAGCGGGAGAGACCCAGTACTTC
v_gene: TRBV4-1; j_gene: TRBJ2-5; d_gene: TRBD1; abundance: NA; CDR3aa: CASSPSPRGPETQYF; CDR3nt: TGCGCCAGCAGCCCCTCACCCAGGGGGCCAGAGACCCAGTACTTC
v_gene: TRBV2; j_gene: TRBJ2-3; d_gene: NA; abundance: few; CDR3aa: CASSDLLAADTQYF; CDR3nt: TGTGCCAGCAGTGACCTCCTCGCGGCAGATACGCAGTATTTT
v_gene: TRBV14; j_gene: TRBJ2-1; d_gene: NA; abundance: NA; CDR3aa: CASSQDMISSYNEQFF; CDR3nt: TGTGCCAGCAGCCAAGATATGATCAGCTCCTACAATGAGCAGTTCTTC
v_gene: TRBV9; j_gene: TRBJ1-1; d_gene: NA; abundance: few; CDR3aa: CASSVGPTGNTEAFF; CDR3nt: TGTGCCAGCAGCGTAGGCCCAACAGGAAACACTGAAGCTTTCTTT
v_gene: TRBV6-1; j_gene: TRBJ1-4; d_gene: TRBD1; abundance: many; CDR3aa: CASSEKPGTGGEKLFF; CDR3nt: TGTGCCAGCAGTGAAAAACCCGGGACAGGGGGAGAAAAACTGTTTTTT